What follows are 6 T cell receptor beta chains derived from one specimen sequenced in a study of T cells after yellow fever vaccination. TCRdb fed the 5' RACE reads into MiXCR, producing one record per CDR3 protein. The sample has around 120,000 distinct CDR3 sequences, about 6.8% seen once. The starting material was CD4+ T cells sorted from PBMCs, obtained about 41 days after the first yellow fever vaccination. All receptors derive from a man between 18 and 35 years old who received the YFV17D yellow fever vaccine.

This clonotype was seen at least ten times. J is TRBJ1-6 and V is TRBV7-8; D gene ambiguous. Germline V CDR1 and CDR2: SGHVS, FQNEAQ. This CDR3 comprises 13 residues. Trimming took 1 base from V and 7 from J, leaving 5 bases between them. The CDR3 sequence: CASSLEGNSPLHF. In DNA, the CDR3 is TGTGCCAGCAGCTTAGAAGGGAATTCACCCCTCCACTTT.

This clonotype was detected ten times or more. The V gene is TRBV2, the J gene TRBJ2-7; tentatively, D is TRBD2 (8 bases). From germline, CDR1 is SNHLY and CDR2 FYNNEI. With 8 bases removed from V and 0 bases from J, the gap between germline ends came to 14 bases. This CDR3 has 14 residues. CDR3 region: CASPREGASYEQYF. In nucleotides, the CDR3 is TGTGCCAGCCCCCGGGAGGGGGCCTCCTACGAGCAGTACTTC.

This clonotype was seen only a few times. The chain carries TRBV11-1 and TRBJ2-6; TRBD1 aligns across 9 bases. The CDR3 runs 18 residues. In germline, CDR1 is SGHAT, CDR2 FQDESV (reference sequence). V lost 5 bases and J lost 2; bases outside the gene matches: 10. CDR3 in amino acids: CASSEVGTGSAGANVLTF. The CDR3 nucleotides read TGTGCCAGCAGCGAGGTTGGGACAGGGTCTGCTGGGGCCAACGTCCTGACTTTC.

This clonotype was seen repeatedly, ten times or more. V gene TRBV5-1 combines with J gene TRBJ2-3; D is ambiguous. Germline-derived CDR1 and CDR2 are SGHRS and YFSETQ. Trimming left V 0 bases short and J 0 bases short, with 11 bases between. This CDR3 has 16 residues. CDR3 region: CASSLAAAPSTDTQYF. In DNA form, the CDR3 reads TGCGCCAGCAGCTTGGCCGCAGCACCTAGCACAGATACGCAGTATTTT.

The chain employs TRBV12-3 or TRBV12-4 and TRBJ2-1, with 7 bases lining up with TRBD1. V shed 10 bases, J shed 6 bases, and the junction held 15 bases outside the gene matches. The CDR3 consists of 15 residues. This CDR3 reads CAIRPRPGQFNEQFF. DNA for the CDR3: TGTGCCATCAGGCCAAGACCGGGACAGTTCAATGAGCAGTTCTTC.

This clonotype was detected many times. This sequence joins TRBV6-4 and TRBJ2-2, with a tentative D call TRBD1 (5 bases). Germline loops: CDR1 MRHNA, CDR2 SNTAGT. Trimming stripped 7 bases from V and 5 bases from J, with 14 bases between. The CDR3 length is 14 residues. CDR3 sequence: CASKRQWGTGELFF. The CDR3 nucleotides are TGTGCCAGCAAAAGACAGTGGGGAACCGGGGAGCTGTTTTTT.